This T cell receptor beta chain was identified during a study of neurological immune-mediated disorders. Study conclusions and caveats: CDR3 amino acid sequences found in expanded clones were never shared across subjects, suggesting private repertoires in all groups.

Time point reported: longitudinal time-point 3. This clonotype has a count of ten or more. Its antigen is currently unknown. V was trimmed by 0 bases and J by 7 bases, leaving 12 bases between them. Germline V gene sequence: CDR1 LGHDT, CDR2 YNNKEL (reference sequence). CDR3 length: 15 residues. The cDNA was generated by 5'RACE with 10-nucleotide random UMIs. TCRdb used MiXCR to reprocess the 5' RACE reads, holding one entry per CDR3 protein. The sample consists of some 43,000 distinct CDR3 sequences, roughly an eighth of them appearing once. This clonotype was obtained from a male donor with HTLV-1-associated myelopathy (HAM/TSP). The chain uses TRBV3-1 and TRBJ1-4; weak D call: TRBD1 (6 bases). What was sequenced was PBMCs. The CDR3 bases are TGTGCCAGCAGCCAAGAACCCAGGGGAGGTGAAAAACTGTTTTTT. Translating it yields CASSQEPRGGEKLFF.